This TCR beta chain is drawn from a study of vaccination and CD4 T cells after COVID-19. Study results and limitations: There were relatively few convalescent patients studied, and there were no early post-infection timepoints.

Regarding treatment: 10-day PBMC culture with coronavirus spike peptide pools or control peptides (ViraFEST assay). PCR-confirmed positives ranged from March to December 2020, preceding US Alpha, Beta and Delta variants. Germline V gene lookup returns CDR1 DFQATT and CDR2 SNEGSKA (reference sequence). The length of the CDR3 is 11 residues. Trimming removed 3 bases at V and 6 bases at J, with 9 bases between. Comments on this clonotype: The antigen remains unidentified.

Researchers used the Oncomine TCR Beta short-read assay to sequence DNA from cultured CD4+ T cells. TCRdb processed the PCR reads anew with MiXCR; each CDR3 protein has one entry. This table has roughly 20,000 distinct CDR3 sequences, roughly half appearing once. The sample taken for sequencing was CD4+ T cells from blood, cultured in vitro. The chain is built from TRBV20-1 and TRBJ2-7; D not certain. This TCR was sampled from a human donor who had recovered from COVID-19. The DNA for the CDR3 is TGCAGTGCTAGGAGTGAAGCCGAGCAGTACTTC. This translates into CSARSEAEQYF.